One and the same sample provided the 18 T cell receptor beta chains below, sequenced in a study of blood T cell repertoires in COVID-19. This table comes from immunoSEQ multiplex PCR, and its TCRdb copy is limited to in-frame clones, with some not included. The sample holds nearly 250,000 clones, about 89% seen once. The sample consisted of peripheral blood. The receptors were sampled from a woman aged 55-75 years who had recovered from COVID-19.

The chain combines TRBV14 with TRBJ1-5; TRBD1 might be the D (6 bases). With 4 bases removed from V and 7 bases from J, the gap between germline ends came to 14 bases. CDR1 is SGHDN and CDR2 is FVKESK in the germline V gene. This CDR3 has 14 residues. CDR3 protein: CASSRTGLGQPQHF. The CDR3 coding sequence is TGTGCCAGCAGCCGAACAGGGTTGGGGCAGCCCCAGCATTTT.

V and J are TRBV7-9 and TRBJ2-7; TRBD2 matches 7 bases. The V segment lost 0 bases and the J segment 9 bases; nucleotides outside the gene matches: 5. Germline CDR1 is SEHNR and CDR2 is FQNEAQ (reference sequence). The CDR3 spans 13 residues. The DNA for the CDR3 is TGTGCCAGCAGCTTAGCTGCGGGAGACGGGCAGTACTTC. Translating gives CASSLAAGDGQYF.

The chain joins TRBV3-1 (or the pseudogene TRBV3-2) to TRBJ1-4, with a weak D call TRBD1 (5 bases). The CDR3 extends over 15 amino acids. V dropped 4 bases and J dropped 5 bases, with 14 bases sitting between them. Germline V lookup: CDR1 LGHDT, CDR2 YNNKEL (reference sequence). The CDR3 region is CASSPRTGVNEKLFF. The DNA for the CDR3 is TGTGCCAGCAGCCCTCGGACGGGGGTAAATGAAAAACTGTTTTTT.

Of note for this clone: One end of the junction does not line up with germline, which may come from a read error. CDR3 nucleotides: TGTGCCAGCAGTCAAGATCGGAGCTCTGGGGCCAACGTCCTGACTTTC. Its translation is CASSQDRSSGANVLTF. The chain uses TRBV3-1 (or the pseudogene TRBV3-2) and TRBJ2-6; D ambiguous. CDR1 and CDR2 from the germline V gene are LGHDT and YNNKEL (reference sequence). The CDR3 totals 16 residues.

The chain combines TRBV28 with TRBJ1-2; D is unclear. The V gene's germline CDR1 is MDHEN and CDR2 SYDVKM. The CDR3 covers 17 residues. V dropped 1 base and J dropped 4 bases, with 19 bases sitting between them. The CDR3 sequence: CASSLYPGAGVSYGYTF. The CDR3 DNA is TGTGCCAGCAGTTTATACCCCGGCGCGGGCGTCTCCTATGGCTACACCTTC.

The chain recombines TRBV28 with TRBJ2-5, with D tentatively TRBD1 (6 bases). CDR3 length equals 14 residues. Trimming took off 2 bases at V and 2 bases at J, with 9 bases between the two ends. The germline V gene has CDR1 MDHEN and CDR2 SYDVKM. CDR3 region: CASSLGGYQETQYF. The CDR3 DNA follows: TGTGCCAGCAGTTTAGGGGGCTATCAAGAGACCCAGTACTTC.

The V and J genes are TRBV12-3 or TRBV12-4 and TRBJ1-2, with D maybe TRBD1 (5 bases). The CDR3 length is 11 residues. V dropped 6 bases and J dropped 12 bases, with 14 bases sitting between them. CDR3 nucleotide sequence: TGTGCCAGCAGGTCGGACATTAAGAACACCTTC. Translating gives CASRSDIKNTF.

The genes are TRBV28 and TRBJ2-3; D not certain. V was cut by 3 bases and J by 1 base, with 11 bases left in between. Germline CDR1 MDHEN, CDR2 SYDVKM. CDR3 length equals 15 residues. The CDR3 spells CASSFSLPRTDTQYF. The CDR3 nucleotides read TGTGCCAGCAGTTTTTCCCTCCCTCGCACAGATACGCAGTATTTT.

J is TRBJ1-1 and V is TRBV7-9, with 7 bases that match TRBD1. The CDR3 runs 14 residues. In germline, CDR1 is SEHNR, CDR2 FQNEAQ (reference sequence). The ends lost 7 bases at V and 6 bases at J; junction bases unmatched: 11. CDR3: CASTVTGSSPEAFF. The CDR3 DNA sequence: TGTGCCAGCACCGTGACAGGGTCTAGCCCTGAAGCTTTCTTT. Using reference TRBV7-9 and TRBJ1-1 for the parts outside the CDR3, the full variable domain is DTGVSQNPRHKITKRGQNVTFRCDPISEHNRLYWYRQTLGQGPEFLTYFQNEAQLEKSRLLSDRFSAERPKGSFSTLEIQRTEQGDSAMYLCASTVTGSSPEAFFGQGTRLTVV.

The chain uses TRBV6-1 and TRBJ2-3; 7 bases align to TRBD2. V was clipped by 1 base and J by 3 bases; unmatched bases: 1. Per the germline V gene, CDR1 is MNHNS and CDR2 is SASEGT. The CDR3 consists of 14 residues. For the CDR3, the DNA is TGTGCCAGCAGTGAAGTGGGAGGGACAGATACGCAGTATTTT. Translation gives CASSEVGGTDTQYF.

This rearrangement joins TRBV16 to TRBJ1-4; D may be TRBD1 (6 bases). The ends were cut back, 5 bases at V and 10 bases at J, with 11 bases in the middle. The CDR3 has 12 amino acids. The germline V gene has CDR1 KGHSY and CDR2 FQNENV. This chain's CDR3 is CASSVQQGKLFF. The CDR3 DNA sequence: TGTGCCAGCAGCGTACAACAGGGAAAACTGTTTTTT. The full variable domain, rest sourced from reference TRBV16 and TRBJ1-4, is GEEVAQTPKHLVRGEGQKAKLYCAPIKGHSYVFWYQQVLKNEFKFLISFQNENVFDETGMPKERFSAKCLPNSPCSLEIQATKLEDSAVYFCASSVQQGKLFFGSGTQLSVL.

This chain links TRBV28 with TRBJ2-7; 8 positions match TRBD1. CDR3 size: 14 residues. V shed 5 bases and J 5 bases; nucleotides not matched to a gene: 8. Germline V gene lookup returns CDR1 MDHEN and CDR2 SYDVKM. The DNA of the CDR3 is TGTGCCAGCAGTACCTCGACGACAGGGGACGAGCAGTACTTC. Its translation: CASSTSTTGDEQYF.

V and J are TRBV28 and TRBJ1-2; D remains ambiguous. Germline assignment: CDR1 MDHEN and CDR2 SYDVKM. This CDR3 spans 11 amino acids. With 8 bases removed from V and 4 bases from J, the gap between germline ends came to 8 bases. CDR3 sequence reads: CASAQPYGYTF. The CDR3 nucleotides read TGTGCCAGCGCACAGCCCTATGGCTACACCTTC.

V usage is TRBV2 and J usage is TRBJ1-5, with D unclear. CDR3 length equals 14 residues. V lost 0 bases to trimming and J lost 7 bases, with 10 bases between them. Germline CDR1 is SNHLY and CDR2 is FYNNEI. CDR3 bases: TGTGCCAGCAGTGAAGCTGTGGGAGGGCAGCCCCAGCATTTT. Translating it yields CASSEAVGGQPQHF.

The chain has TRBV5-6 and TRBJ2-5, with 8 bases identical to TRBD1. V lost 2 bases to trimming and J lost 10 bases; unmatched junction nucleotides: 13. CDR3 length: 15 residues. Germline CDR1 reads SGHDT; CDR2 reads YYEEEE. CDR3 amino acids: CASSFETGAPRDQYF. The CDR3 DNA is TGTGCCAGCAGCTTCGAGACAGGGGCGCCCAGGGACCAGTACTTC. Full variable domain (outside the CDR3, taken from reference TRBV5-6 and TRBJ2-5): DAGVTQSPTHLIKTRGQQVTLRCSPKSGHDTVSWYQQALGQGPQFIFQYYEEEERQRGNFPDRFSGHQFPNYSSELNVNALLLGDSALYLCASSFETGAPRDQYFGPGTRLLVL.

The gene calls are TRBV19 and TRBJ2-6, with 7 bases lining up with TRBD1. The CDR3 spans 17 residues. Germline V gene data show CDR1 as LNHDA and CDR2 as SQIVND (reference sequence). Trimming removed 7 bases from V and 0 bases from J; junction bases left unmatched: 9. This CDR3 is CASNRQGGNSGANVLTF. In nucleotides, the CDR3 is TGTGCCAGTAATCGACAGGGTGGTAACTCTGGGGCCAACGTCCTGACTTTC.

The CDR3 bases are TGCAGTGCTAGTACGGGAGGCTACGAGCAGTACTTC. It translates to CSASTGGYEQYF. The J gene is TRBJ2-7, the V gene TRBV20-1; TRBD2 aligns across 7 bases. Germline V gene lookup returns CDR1 DFQATT and CDR2 SNEGSKA (reference sequence). V trimming: 3 bases; J trimming: 3 bases; junction bases outside the gene matches: 2. The CDR3 covers 12 residues.

The chain joins TRBV7-9 to TRBJ2-7; the D gene is possibly TRBD1 (6 bases). In germline, CDR1 is SEHNR, CDR2 FQNEAQ (reference sequence). V was pared by 4 bases and J by 0 bases, with 13 bases between. This CDR3 has 15 residues. The CDR3: CASSWTGTNSYEQYF. DNA for the CDR3: TGTGCCAGCAGCTGGACCGGGACAAACTCCTACGAGCAGTACTTC.